One sample yielded the 29 T cell receptor beta chains listed below, sequenced in a study of OX40 agonist ivuxolimab in advanced cancers. The protocol was immunoSEQ multiplex PCR, while the TCRdb copy is restricted to in-frame clones and leaves out a portion. Of 70,000 or so clones listed, 70% to 85% are singletons. This specimen consisted of CD4+ or CD8+ T cells sorted from blood, obtained in a trial of the OX40 agonist ivuxolimab. These TCRs come from an adult with an advanced solid tumor such as melanoma, head and neck, liver or kidney cancer.

This chain uses TRBV29-1 with TRBJ1-1; D might be TRBD1 (6 bases). This CDR3 has 16 amino acids. The V and J ends lost 3 bases and 1 base respectively, with 18 bases between them. Per the germline V gene, CDR1 is SQVTM and CDR2 is ANQGSEA. The CDR3 spells CSVDRGRGRTNTEAFF. For the CDR3, the DNA is TGCAGCGTTGATCGAGGCAGGGGCCGAACGAACACTGAAGCTTTCTTT.

V is TRBV7-8 and J is TRBJ2-5, with 10 bases that match TRBD2. This CDR3 comprises 15 residues. Trimming cost V 1 base and J 5 bases; bases outside gene matches: 4. Germline CDR1 and CDR2: SGHVS and FQNEAQ. Here the CDR3 DNA reads TGTGCCAGCAGCTTAGGAACTAGCGGGGCGGAGACCCAGTACTTC. Encoded protein: CASSLGTSGAETQYF.

The chain uses TRBV19 and TRBJ1-6; D is possibly TRBD1 (5 bases). Germline CDR1 LNHDA, CDR2 SQIVND (reference sequence). The V and J ends lost 3 bases and 12 bases respectively, with 15 bases between them. The CDR3 sequence is 14 residues long. CDR3 amino acids: CASSIRPGRIPLHF. Written as DNA, the CDR3 is TGTGCCAGTAGTATCCGGCCAGGGAGGATACCCCTCCACTTT.

V and J are TRBV7-8 and TRBJ1-5; TRBD1 aligns across 11 bases. The CDR3 runs to 17 residues. Unmatched junction bases numbered 8, after V lost 5 bases and J lost 2 bases. CDR1 and CDR2 (germline): SGHVS, FQNEAQ. The CDR3 loop reads CASSTLRTGGGNQPQHF. CDR3 coding DNA: TGTGCCAGCAGCACCCTCAGGACAGGGGGCGGCAATCAGCCCCAGCATTTT.

This chain connects TRBV2 to TRBJ1-1, with a tentative D call TRBD1 (5 bases). The CDR3 has 13 amino acids. The germline CDR1 and CDR2 sequences are SNHLY and FYNNEI. The germline V and J ends were trimmed by 3 bases and 3 bases, with 8 bases remaining between them. CDR3 protein: CASSETVYTEAFF. CDR3 sequence (DNA): TGTGCCAGCAGTGAGACAGTTTACACTGAAGCTTTCTTT.

J is TRBJ1-2 and V is TRBV18, with D perhaps matching TRBD1 (6 bases). V was pared by 1 base and J by 1 base, with 7 bases between. Germline assignment: CDR1 KGHSH and CDR2 LQKENI. This CDR3 is 14 amino acids long. The CDR3 nucleotides read TGTGCCAGCTCACCACAGGACAGTAACTATGGCTACACCTTC. Its translation: CASSPQDSNYGYTF.

The chain carries TRBV7-2 and TRBJ2-2; D not certain. V was clipped by 2 bases and J by 6 bases, with 4 bases between them. This CDR3 comprises 12 residues. From germline, CDR1 is SGHTA and CDR2 FQGNSA. The CDR3 loop is CASSLRAGELFF. Here the CDR3 DNA reads TGTGCCAGCAGCTTAAGGGCCGGGGAGCTGTTTTTT.

DNA for the CDR3: TGTGCCAGCAGTCAGGGGTATAGCTATGGCTACACCTTC. Protein: CASSQGYSYGYTF. J is TRBJ1-2 and V is TRBV6-6; weak D call: TRBD1 (6 bases). CDR1 MNHNY and CDR2 SVGAGI come from the germline V gene (reference sequence). The CDR3 runs to 13 residues. V gave up 5 bases and J gave up 4 bases, with 11 bases separating them.

In its sample, this clone was seen once. CDR3 region: CASSPWTGPNEQFF. The CDR3 nucleotides read TGTGCCAGCAGCCCCTGGACAGGGCCCAATGAGCAGTTCTTC. The chain carries TRBV7-6 and TRBJ2-1; TRBD1 matches 8 bases. CDR1 and CDR2 (germline): SGHVS, FNYEAQ. The CDR3 length is 14 residues. Trimming took 5 bases from V and 6 from J; bases not matched to a gene: 6.

The V gene is TRBV7-2, the J gene TRBJ1-6, with TRBD1 matching 10 bases. The CDR3 has 13 amino acids. Trimming removed 7 bases from V and 7 bases from J; junction bases left unmatched: 1. Looked up from germline, CDR1 is SGHTA and CDR2 is FQGNSA. The CDR3 loop is CASTGQGNSPLHF. The CDR3 DNA follows: TGTGCCAGCACGGGACAGGGGAATTCACCCCTCCACTTT.

V and J are TRBV10-2 and TRBJ1-6, with D possibly TRBD1 on 5 matching bases. The V end lost 2 bases, the J end lost 2 bases, and 10 bases lay between the germline ends. This CDR3 contains 16 residues. CDR1 and CDR2 from the germline V gene are WSHSY and SAAADI. The CDR3 DNA reads TGCGCCAGCAGTGAGGGTCGGACACCCTATAATTCACCCCTCCACTTT. This gives the protein CASSEGRTPYNSPLHF.

This clone was picked up one time. The chain is built from TRBV7-6 and TRBJ2-1, with TRBD2 matching over 10 bases. From germline, CDR1 is SGHVS and CDR2 FNYEAQ. This CDR3 has 15 amino acids. Trimming at V came to 4 bases and at J to 7 bases, leaving 7 bases not matched to a gene. The CDR3 DNA is TGTGCCAGCAGCTCGGGACTAGCGATGGTTAATGAGCAGTTCTTC. It specifies CASSSGLAMVNEQFF.

The chain couples TRBV6-5 to TRBJ1-1; the D is unclear. Trimming took off 0 bases at V and 3 bases at J, with 11 bases between the two ends. The CDR3 runs to 15 residues. Germline V gene sequence: CDR1 MNHEY, CDR2 SVGAGI. Here the CDR3 reads CASSYSRVMDTEAFF. CDR3 coding DNA: TGTGCCAGCAGTTACTCGAGGGTTATGGACACTGAAGCTTTCTTT.

V gene TRBV5-1 combines with J gene TRBJ2-7; D unresolved. The CDR3 extends over 10 amino acids. Trimming stripped 4 bases from V and 3 bases from J, with 2 bases between. Germline V CDR1 and CDR2: SGHRS, YFSETQ. The CDR3 region has the DNA TGCGCCAGCAGCCTCTACGAGCAGTACTTC. Translating gives CASSLYEQYF.

In nucleotides, the CDR3 is TGCGCCAGCAGCGCTAGAAGGGGGCCATATGAAAAACTGTTTTTT. Residues: CASSARRGPYEKLFF. V gene TRBV4-3 combines with J gene TRBJ1-4, with 7 positions matching TRBD1. Trimming at V came to 5 bases and at J to 6 bases, leaving 9 bases not matched to a gene. CDR1 and CDR2 (germline): LGHNA, YSLEER. The CDR3 runs 15 residues.

V and J are TRBV18 and TRBJ2-7; D is possibly TRBD2 (7 bases). The germline V and J ends were trimmed by 2 bases and 3 bases, with 14 bases remaining between them. Germline loops: CDR1 KGHSH, CDR2 LQKENI. This CDR3 comprises 15 residues. CDR3: CASSPGGASDYEQYF. CDR3 DNA sequence: TGTGCCAGCTCACCAGGGGGGGCATCGGACTACGAGCAGTACTTC.

This clone showed up just a few times. The rearrangement joins TRBV7-8 to TRBJ1-1; weak D call: TRBD1 (6 bases). Germline-derived CDR1 and CDR2 are SGHVS and FQNEAQ. V was clipped by 3 bases and J by 2 bases, with 10 bases between them. CDR3 length: 14 residues. As DNA, the CDR3 is TGTGCCAGCAGCTTTTCGGGGGCTAACACTGAAGCTTTCTTT. Its translation: CASSFSGANTEAFF. The variable domain in full, with the rest retrieved from reference TRBV7-8 and TRBJ1-1, is GAGVSQSPRYKVAKRGQDVALRCDPISGHVSLFWYQQALGQGPEFLTYFQNEAQLDKSGLPSDRFFAERPEGSVSTLKIQRTQQEDSAVYLCASSFSGANTEAFFGQGTRLTVV.

The chain carries TRBV11-3 and TRBJ2-7, with D hard to call. Deletions cut 5 bases from V and 2 bases from J, with 22 bases between. This CDR3 contains 17 residues. From germline, CDR1 is SGHNT and CDR2 YENEEA. The CDR3 DNA is TGTGCCAGCAGCCCTAATACGATAAAGGCAATACCCTACGAGCAGTACTTC. This encodes CASSPNTIKAIPYEQYF.

The V and J genes are TRBV2 and TRBJ1-3, with 8 bases identical to TRBD1. Germline V gene sequence: CDR1 SNHLY, CDR2 FYNNEI. This CDR3 is 14 amino acids long. Trimming took 5 bases from V and 4 from J; bases not matched to a gene: 4. Written as DNA, the CDR3 is TGTGCCAGCAGTATGCAGGGGGCGGGAAACACCATATATTTT. This codes for CASSMQGAGNTIYF.

This clone was counted a single time. V is TRBV2 and J is TRBJ2-5, with 9 nucleotides matching TRBD2. Losses at the gene ends were 6 bases for V and 3 bases for J; bases not matched to a gene: 8. The CDR3 has 15 residues. Per the germline V gene, CDR1 is SNHLY and CDR2 is FYNNEI. CDR3 loop: CASSWRLAVEETQYF. The CDR3, as DNA: TGTGCCAGCAGCTGGCGACTAGCGGTAGAAGAGACCCAGTACTTC.

This clone appeared a few times. CDR3 nucleotide sequence: TGTGCCAGCAGCTCCGGGACGAACAATGAGCAGTTCTTC. Its protein product is CASSSGTNNEQFF. V and J are TRBV11-2 and TRBJ2-1; the D gene could be TRBD1 or TRBD2 (5 bases each). This CDR3 is 13 amino acids long. Germline CDR1 and CDR2: SGHAT and FQNNGV. V dropped 4 bases and J dropped 5 bases, with 9 bases sitting between them. The variable domain in full, completed from reference TRBV11-2 and TRBJ2-1, reads EAGVAQSPRYKIIEKRQSVAFWCNPISGHATLYWYQQILGQGPKLLIQFQNNGVVDDSQLPKDRFSAERLKGVDSTLKIQPAKLEDSAVYLCASSSGTNNEQFFGPGTRLTVL.

This chain uses TRBV4-1 with TRBJ2-3, with TRBD2 identical over 13 bases. J lost 2 bases, V lost 5 bases, and 10 bases had no gene match. The CDR3 loop spans 18 amino acids. CDR1 MGHRA and CDR2 YSYEKL come from the germline V gene. CDR3 amino acids: CASSAPGLAGPSTDTQYF. Written as DNA, the CDR3 is TGCGCCAGCAGCGCTCCGGGACTAGCGGGACCCTCCACAGATACGCAGTATTTT.

The V call is TRBV5-1, the J call TRBJ2-3, with 14 bases matching TRBD2. In germline, CDR1 is SGHRS, CDR2 YFSETQ. The CDR3 is made up of 15 amino acids. Germline trimming cut 6 bases from V and 5 bases from J; bases unmatched to any gene: 5. The CDR3 sequence: CASKPTSGGVDTQYF. The CDR3, as DNA: TGCGCCAGCAAACCGACTAGCGGGGGGGTAGATACGCAGTATTTT.

This chain connects TRBV25-1 to TRBJ1-6, with a weak D call TRBD1 (6 bases). Per germline, CDR1 MGHDK and CDR2 SYGVNS. CDR3 length: 16 amino acids. V gave up 1 base and J gave up 8 bases, with 15 bases separating them. The CDR3 DNA is TGTGCCAGCAGTGAATTAGGGGGTCAGGGATATTCACCCCTCCACTTT. Amino acids: CASSELGGQGYSPLHF.

This rearrangement joins TRBV7-2 to TRBJ2-3; D unclear. Germline V lookup: CDR1 SGHTA, CDR2 FQGNSA. V was clipped by 1 base and J by 3 bases, with 11 bases between them. The CDR3 consists of 15 residues. The CDR3 DNA is TGTGCCAGCAGCTTAGGCCTAGTTGTTACAGATACGCAGTATTTT. It is translated as CASSLGLVVTDTQYF.

The rearrangement joins TRBV9 to TRBJ1-1; possibly TRBD1 for D (5 bases). CDR1 and CDR2 from the germline V gene are SGDLS and YYNGEE. The CDR3 totals 14 residues. V dropped 4 bases and J dropped 5 bases, with 15 bases sitting between them. The DNA of the CDR3 is TGTGCCAGCAGCTCCATGGGGACGGAGACTGAAGCTTTCTTT. Its protein product is CASSSMGTETEAFF.

This chain links TRBV30 with TRBJ1-2; 8 bases are shared with TRBD1. CDR3 length equals 14 residues. Losses at the gene ends were 4 bases for V and 2 bases for J; bases not matched to a gene: 6. Germline-derived CDR1 and CDR2 are GTSNPN and SVGIG (reference sequence). The CDR3 sequence: CAWKKDRVNYGYTF. The CDR3 nucleotides are TGTGCCTGGAAAAAGGACAGGGTAAACTATGGCTACACCTTC.

This sequence joins TRBV7-6 and TRBJ1-2; D remains unclear. Trimming removed 5 bases from V and 4 bases from J, with 8 bases in between. This CDR3 is 12 amino acids long. The V gene's germline CDR1 is SGHVS and CDR2 FNYEAQ. CDR3 DNA: TGTGCCAGCAGCGCGGCCGGCTATGGCTACACCTTC. Translation gives CASSAAGYGYTF.

This rearrangement joins TRBV25-1 to TRBJ2-7; either TRBD1 or TRBD2 may supply D (5 bases each). Germline assignment: CDR1 MGHDK and CDR2 SYGVNS. V was trimmed by 3 bases and J by 7 bases, leaving 19 bases between them. The CDR3 has 15 amino acids. The CDR3 DNA is TGTGCCAGCAGTGATGGTTTTACCCGGGGCTGGGAGCAGTACTTC. Protein product: CASSDGFTRGWEQYF.